Listed here are 18 T cell receptor beta chains from one sample, sequenced in a study of cytotoxic CD8 clonotypes in ibrutinib-treated CLL. Repertoires were generated with immunoSEQ multiplex PCR, while TCRdb's copy carries only in-frame clones and drops some. The sample records roughly 150,000 clones, about 80% being singletons. The source material was PBMCs, sampled after 24 months of ibrutinib treatment. These TCRs come from a human donor with chronic lymphocytic leukemia.

V gene TRBV18 combines with J gene TRBJ2-7; 7 nucleotides agree with TRBD1. J was trimmed by 6 bases and V by 2 bases; bases with no gene match: 4. The CDR3 length is 13 residues. Per the germline V gene, CDR1 is KGHSH and CDR2 is LQKENI. CDR3 DNA sequence: TGTGCCAGCTCACCAGATCGACAGGGCGAGCAGTACTTC. Amino acid sequence: CASSPDRQGEQYF.

The chain carries TRBV5-5 and TRBJ1-2, with TRBD1 matching 7 bases. CDR1 is SGHKS and CDR2 is YYEKEE in the germline V gene (reference sequence). CDR3 length: 12 amino acids. V shed 2 bases and J 9 bases; nucleotides not matched to a gene: 4. The CDR3 reads CASSLGGQSYTF. As DNA, the CDR3 is TGTGCCAGCAGCTTAGGGGGACAGAGCTACACCTTC.

The rearrangement uses TRBV19 and TRBJ2-5, with 9 bases fitting TRBD1. The junction had 5 bases not matched to a gene; V was cut back by 4 bases and J by 2 bases. The CDR3 is 15 residues long. In germline, CDR1 is LNHDA, CDR2 SQIVND (reference sequence). The CDR3: CASSTTGGAQETQYF. The CDR3 DNA sequence: TGTGCCAGTAGTACGACAGGGGGGGCACAAGAGACCCAGTACTTC.

This clone has a handful of counts. This sequence joins TRBV2 and TRBJ2-2; maybe TRBD1 (6 bases). V shed 7 bases and J shed 4 bases, with 19 bases lying between them. Looked up from germline, CDR1 is SNHLY and CDR2 is FYNNEI. CDR3 length: 16 amino acids. This CDR3 is CASTPVGGRGTGELFF. The CDR3, as DNA: TGTGCCAGCACCCCCGTTGGGGGCAGGGGCACCGGGGAGCTGTTTTTT.

This clone was recorded many times. This sequence joins TRBV5-4 and TRBJ2-2; 7 bases agree with TRBD2. This CDR3 has 14 amino acids. Germline V CDR1 and CDR2: SGHNT, YYREEE (reference sequence). V dropped 5 bases and J dropped 0; count of bases not matched to a gene: 1. The CDR3, as DNA: TGTGCCAGCAGGACTAGCTCGAACACCGGGGAGCTGTTTTTT. It is translated as CASRTSSNTGELFF.

The chain is built from TRBV5-4 and TRBJ1-1; D possibly corresponds to TRBD1 (5 bases). The CDR3 covers 12 residues. V dropped 4 bases and J dropped 7 bases, with 11 bases sitting between them. Germline V gives CDR1 SGHNT, CDR2 YYREEE (reference sequence). The CDR3 bases are TGTGCCAGCAGCCAGGGTTCGGGTGAAGCTTTCTTT. Its translation is CASSQGSGEAFF.

The chain recombines TRBV5-1 with TRBJ1-1, with TRBD1 identical over 9 bases. The CDR3 has 15 residues. The germline V gene encodes CDR1 SGHRS and CDR2 YFSETQ. After removal of 2 bases from V and 2 bases from J, the junction contained 4 bases not matched to a gene. The DNA for the CDR3 is TGCGCCAGCAGCTTACCGGGACAGGGAAACACTGAAGCTTTCTTT. It codes for CASSLPGQGNTEAFF.

This clone came up a few times. Mismatch with germline at one junction end may stem from a read error. The genes are TRBV23-1 and TRBJ2-7, with a tentative D call TRBD2 (5 bases). TRBV23-1 is identified as an open reading frame with a role that is uncertain. This CDR3 has 11 amino acids. This CDR3 reads CASSQSSGVDF. The CDR3 region has the DNA TGCGCCAGCAGTCAATCGTCCGGGGTGGACTTC.

V is TRBV27 and J is TRBJ2-1, with 14 nucleotides matching TRBD2. V was clipped by 6 bases and J by 1 base; unmatched bases: 11. Per germline, CDR1 MNHEY and CDR2 SMNVEV (reference sequence). The length of the CDR3 is 19 residues. CDR3 amino acids: CASSPRGTSGRGSYNEQFF. CDR3 DNA: TGTGCCAGCAGCCCAAGGGGGACTAGCGGGAGAGGGTCCTACAATGAGCAGTTCTTC.

V is TRBV6-5 and J is TRBJ2-1; 9 bases line up with TRBD1. The CDR3 sequence is 12 residues long. Germline CDR1 reads MNHEY; CDR2 reads SVGAGI. V gave up 7 bases and J gave up 8 bases; unmatched junction bases: 3. The CDR3 sequence is CASTDRGDEQFF. CDR3 in DNA: TGTGCCAGCACCGACAGGGGGGATGAGCAGTTCTTC.

The genes are TRBV2 and TRBJ1-1; tentative D call: TRBD1 (6 bases). V lost 6 bases and J 3 bases, leaving 17 bases between the germline ends. This CDR3 spans 15 amino acids. In germline, CDR1 is SNHLY, CDR2 FYNNEI. The CDR3 sequence is CASRPGTLGHTEAFF. For the CDR3, the DNA is TGTGCCAGCAGGCCCGGGACATTGGGACACACTGAAGCTTTCTTT.

The DNA for the CDR3 is TGTGCCAGCAGCTTAACATCAGGACAGACCTACGAGCAGTACTTC. Encoded protein: CASSLTSGQTYEQYF. The V and J genes are TRBV7-2 and TRBJ2-7, with D possibly matching TRBD1 (6 bases). The V gene lost 2 bases and the J gene lost 2 bases, with 13 bases spanning the gap. CDR1 and CDR2 from the germline V gene are SGHTA and FQGNSA. This CDR3 has 15 amino acids.

The genes are TRBV18 and TRBJ1-5; D is ambiguous. Germline CDR1 and CDR2: KGHSH and LQKENI. V gave up 3 bases and J gave up 0 bases, with 6 bases separating them. The length of the CDR3 is 14 residues. The CDR3, as DNA: TGTGCCAGCTCACCGGACTCTAGCAATCAGCCCCAGCATTTT. Encoded protein: CASSPDSSNQPQHF.

This clone has just a few counts. The V call is TRBV30, the J call TRBJ1-5; 12 nucleotides agree with TRBD1. The CDR3 loop spans 16 amino acids. The J segment lost 4 bases and the V segment lost 3 bases, leaving 7 bases of the junction unmatched. Germline CDR1 reads GTSNPN; CDR2 reads SVGIG (reference sequence). CDR3 sequence reads: CAWRHGTGGPNQPQHF. Written as DNA, the CDR3 is TGTGCCTGGAGACACGGGACAGGGGGCCCTAATCAGCCCCAGCATTTT. Variable domain in full (rest from reference TRBV30 and TRBJ1-5): SQTIHQWPATLVQPVGSPLSLECTVEGTSNPNLYWYRQAAGRGLQLLFYSVGIGQISSEVPQNLSASRPQDRQFILSSKKLLLSDSGFYLCAWRHGTGGPNQPQHFGDGTRLSIL.

This clone was found many times. This chain links TRBV15 with TRBJ1-1; TRBD1 might be the D (6 bases). V was cut by 5 bases and J by 1 base, with 17 bases left in between. The CDR3 contains 16 residues. Germline assignment: CDR1 LNHNV and CDR2 YYDKDF (reference sequence). The CDR3 region is CATSGPGRGPNTEAFF. The CDR3 region has the DNA TGTGCCACCAGCGGCCCGGGGCGGGGGCCGAACACTGAAGCTTTCTTT.

A few counts support this clone. The chain carries TRBV6-6 and TRBJ2-1; a possible D gene is TRBD1 (5 bases). From germline, CDR1 is MNHNY and CDR2 SVGAGI (reference sequence). Trimming pared 4 bases from V and 7 bases from J, leaving 14 bases between. The CDR3 is 14 residues long. The CDR3 sequence is CASSSRQGRNEQFF. The CDR3, as DNA: TGTGCCAGCAGTTCGCGGCAGGGAAGGAATGAGCAGTTCTTC.

The rearrangement links TRBV9 to TRBJ2-7; a weak D match, TRBD2 (6 bases). CDR1 SGDLS and CDR2 YYNGEE come from the germline V gene. The V gene lost 2 bases and the J gene lost 2 bases, with 11 bases spanning the gap. The CDR3 extends over 14 amino acids. CDR3 sequence reads: CASSVGTATYEQYF. CDR3 coding DNA: TGTGCCAGCAGCGTGGGGACTGCCACCTACGAGCAGTACTTC.

This chain connects TRBV19 to TRBJ2-1, with 9 nucleotides matching TRBD1. From germline, CDR1 is LNHDA and CDR2 SQIVND (reference sequence). Trimming cost V 6 bases and J 7 bases; bases outside gene matches: 7. The CDR3 covers 14 residues. The CDR3 bases are TGTGCCAGTAGGGACAGGGGAAGAGGGAATGAGCAGTTCTTC. Protein product: CASRDRGRGNEQFF.